The rows below give T cell receptor beta chains drawn from one sample of a study of PD-1 blockade in classical Hodgkin lymphoma. Libraries were prepared by immunoSEQ multiplex PCR; TCRdb keeps only in-frame clonotypes and omits some of them. Among about 35,000 clones listed, 90% were seen once. The sequencing here drew on CD4+ T cells from blood, taken at baseline. All receptors come from a human donor with classical Hodgkin lymphoma. CDR3s include the opening cysteine and the closing phenylalanine or tryptophan. A D gene is named only where the DNA matches it firmly. Rows may omit the clone size; those that give it use once, few, many or a size class.

TGTGCCTGGAGTGTGCCGATTACGTGGAGCGCCTACGAGCAGTACTTC,CAWSVPITWSAYEQYF,TRBV30,TRBJ2-7,.,.
TGTGCCAGCAGTTACTCTCAGGTGAGCTCCTACGAGCAGTACTTC,CASSYSQVSSYEQYF,TRBV28,TRBJ2-7,.,.
TGTGCCAGCAGCTTCATACAGGGGTTGCGCTACGAGCAGTACTTC,CASSFIQGLRYEQYF,TRBV11-2,TRBJ2-7,TRBD1,.
TGTGCCAGCAGCTTAAGACAGGAAGCGACACCCCTCCACTTT,CASSLRQEATPLHF,TRBV5-4,TRBJ1-6,.,.
TGTGCCTCCGCGAAACAGACCGGGGAGCTGTTTTTT,CASAKQTGELFF,TRBV30,TRBJ2-2,.,once
TGTGCCAGCAGTTTCGCAGCCCACTATGGCTACACCTTC,CASSFAAHYGYTF,TRBV28,TRBJ1-2,.,.
TGCGCCAGCAGCCTCGTGAGCGGCCTCTCCTACGAGCAGTACTTC,CASSLVSGLSYEQYF,TRBV4-1,TRBJ2-7,.,few
TGTGCCAGCAGTCGGGGGGGGAACACTGAAGCTTTCTTT,CASSRGGNTEAFF,TRBV6-5,TRBJ1-1,.,.
TGTGCCAGCAGCTTGATTACGAACACCGGGGAGCTGTTTTTT,CASSLITNTGELFF,TRBV11-3,TRBJ2-2,.,.
TGTGCCACCAGCAGAGGGGGGACAGCGAGTCACTATGGCTACACCTTC,CATSRGGTASHYGYTF,TRBV15,TRBJ1-2,TRBD1,once
TGTGCCAGCAGGCGTACTAGTCACGAGCAGTACTTC,CASRRTSHEQYF,TRBV6-5,TRBJ2-7,.,.
TGTGCCAGCAGCTTAGCGCTGGCAATTCGGAGCCCTGAATATGGCTACACCTTC,CASSLALAIRSPEYGYTF,TRBV7-9,TRBJ1-2,.,.
TGTGCCAGCAGCTGGACTAGCGGGAGTAACACCGGGGAGCTGTTTTTT,CASSWTSGSNTGELFF,TRBV5-4,TRBJ2-2,TRBD2,.
TGTGCCATCAGTGAGATCTACGAGCAGTACTTC,CAISEIYEQYF,TRBV10-3,TRBJ2-7,.,.
TGTGCCAGCAGTCAAACTAGCGGGACCTTTTGGGAAGAGCAGTTCTTC,CASSQTSGTFWEEQFF,TRBV14,TRBJ2-1,TRBD2,.
TGTGCCAGCAGCTTGACAGGGGCTCAAATGAACACTGAAGCTTTCTTT,CASSLTGAQMNTEAFF,TRBV27,TRBJ1-1,TRBD1,.
TGTGCCAGCAGCGACACCTCGACGCGAAGGTATTACAATGAGCAGTTCTTC,CASSDTSTRRYYNEQFF,TRBV27,TRBJ2-1,.,.
TGTGCTAGTGGTTTGGTACCGAGGGCCCCGAACACTGAAGCTTTCTTT,CASGLVPRAPNTEAFF,TRBV12-5,TRBJ1-1,.,.
TGCGCCAGCAGTGAGTCGGGAAGGATTAACTATGGCTACACCTTC,CASSESGRINYGYTF,TRBV10-2,TRBJ1-2,.,once
TGTGCCAGCACTGGGACTAGCGGACCCACAGATACGCAGTATTTT,CASTGTSGPTDTQYF,TRBV2,TRBJ2-3,TRBD2,once
TGTGCCAGCAGCCTCCAGAGAGCCGGGGAGCTGTTTTTT,CASSLQRAGELFF,TRBV7-9,TRBJ2-2,.,.
TGTGCCACTTCGGGTCCCCCGTACCAAGAGACCCAGTACTTC,CATSGPPYQETQYF,TRBV25-1,TRBJ2-5,.,.
TGTGCCTGGAGTGTGTCAGCCTACGAGCAGTACTTC,CAWSVSAYEQYF,TRBV30,TRBJ2-7,.,.
TGTGCCAGCAGCTTAAAGCGGGGTCCGTCAGGCGAGCAGTACTTC,CASSLKRGPSGEQYF,TRBV5-4,TRBJ2-7,TRBD2,.
TGCGCCAGCAGCTTGGGATGGGGAGGGCAAGGACCCAGGAGCTCCTACGAGCAGTACTTC,CASSLGWGGQGPRSSYEQYF,TRBV5-1,TRBJ2-7,TRBD2,.
TGTGCCAGCAGTTTACTGCGACAGGGGACCTCTGGGGCCAACGTCCTGACTTTC,CASSLLRQGTSGANVLTF,TRBV28,TRBJ2-6,TRBD1,.